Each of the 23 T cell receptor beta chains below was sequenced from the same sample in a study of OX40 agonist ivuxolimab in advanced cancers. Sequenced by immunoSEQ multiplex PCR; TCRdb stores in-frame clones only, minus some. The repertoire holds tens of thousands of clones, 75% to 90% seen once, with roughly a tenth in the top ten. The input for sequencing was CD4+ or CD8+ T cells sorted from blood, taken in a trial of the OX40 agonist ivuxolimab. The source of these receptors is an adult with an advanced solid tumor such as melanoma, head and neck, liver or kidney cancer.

CDR3 sequence (DNA): TGCGCCAGCAGCGTCAGTCCCGGGACAGGGAACTATGGCTACACCTTC. Its translation: CASSVSPGTGNYGYTF. The genes are TRBV5-1 and TRBJ1-2; 9 bases are shared with TRBD1. The germline gives CDR1 SGHRS, CDR2 YFSETQ. J gave up 2 bases and V 4 bases, and 9 bases lay outside the gene matches. The length of the CDR3 is 16 residues.

The CDR3 DNA is TGTGCCAGTAGTACTAATGTGGTCTCACAGGGGGTTATGGGTACTGAAGCTTTCTTT. It translates to CASSTNVVSQGVMGTEAFF. J is TRBJ1-1 and V is TRBV19, with TRBD1 identical over 8 bases. CDR1 and CDR2 (germline): LNHDA, SQIVND (reference sequence). The CDR3 extends over 19 amino acids. V lost 4 bases and J lost 5; bases outside the gene matches: 21.

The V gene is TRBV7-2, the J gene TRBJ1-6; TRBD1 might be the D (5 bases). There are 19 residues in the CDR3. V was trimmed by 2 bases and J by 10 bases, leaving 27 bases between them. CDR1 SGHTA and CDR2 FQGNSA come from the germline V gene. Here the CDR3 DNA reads TGTGCCAGCAGCTTAACCCTTAACATTCAGGGTGGAGGGAGCTCACCCCTCCACTTT. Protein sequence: CASSLTLNIQGGGSSPLHF. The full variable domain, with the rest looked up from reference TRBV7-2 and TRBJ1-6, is GAGVSQSPSNKVTEKGKDVELRCDPISGHTALYWYRQSLGQGLEFLIYFQGNSAPDKSGLPSDRFSAERTGGSVSTLTIQRTQQEDSAVYLCASSLTLNIQGGGSSPLHFGNGTRLTVT.

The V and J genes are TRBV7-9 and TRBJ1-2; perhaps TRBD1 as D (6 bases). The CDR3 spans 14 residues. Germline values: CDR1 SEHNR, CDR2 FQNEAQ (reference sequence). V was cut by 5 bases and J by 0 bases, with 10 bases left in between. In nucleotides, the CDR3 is TGTGCCAGCAGCCCCGGGACAACTAACTATGGCTACACCTTC. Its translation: CASSPGTTNYGYTF.

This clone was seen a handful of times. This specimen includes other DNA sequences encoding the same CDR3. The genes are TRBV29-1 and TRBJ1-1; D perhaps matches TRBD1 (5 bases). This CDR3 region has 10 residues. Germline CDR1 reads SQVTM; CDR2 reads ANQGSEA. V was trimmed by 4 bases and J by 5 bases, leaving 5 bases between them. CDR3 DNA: TGCAGCGTTGGGGGGACTGAAGCTTTCTTT. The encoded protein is CSVGGTEAFF.

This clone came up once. The CDR3 nucleotides read TGTGCCAGCAGCGCCCTCGGACAACCGGTCTCCTACGAGCAGTACTTC. It is translated as CASSALGQPVSYEQYF. V and J are TRBV28 and TRBJ2-7; perhaps TRBD1 as D (5 bases). CDR1 is MDHEN and CDR2 is SYDVKM in the germline V gene. V was clipped by 6 bases and J by 0 bases, with 18 bases between them. The CDR3 spans 16 residues.

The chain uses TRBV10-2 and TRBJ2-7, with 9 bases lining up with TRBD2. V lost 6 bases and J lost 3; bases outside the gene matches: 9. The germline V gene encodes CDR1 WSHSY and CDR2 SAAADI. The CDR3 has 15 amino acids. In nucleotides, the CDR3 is TGCGCCAGCAGGGGGGGAGCGGGAGGTTTCTACGAGCAGTACTTC. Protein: CASRGGAGGFYEQYF.

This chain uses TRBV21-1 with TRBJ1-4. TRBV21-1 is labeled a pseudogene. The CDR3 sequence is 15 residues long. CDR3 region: CASSPKASPNEKLFF. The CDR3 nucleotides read TGTGCCAGCAGCCCCAAGGCCAGTCCGAATGAAAAACTGTTTTTT.

For the CDR3, the DNA is TGTGCCAGCAGTGAAGCGCGCAGGGGCTATGGCTACACCTTC. It translates to CASSEARRGYGYTF. The chain employs TRBV6-1 and TRBJ1-2; maybe TRBD1 (6 bases). Trimming took 0 bases from V and 4 from J, leaving 9 bases between them. Per germline, CDR1 MNHNS and CDR2 SASEGT. This CDR3 spans 14 amino acids.

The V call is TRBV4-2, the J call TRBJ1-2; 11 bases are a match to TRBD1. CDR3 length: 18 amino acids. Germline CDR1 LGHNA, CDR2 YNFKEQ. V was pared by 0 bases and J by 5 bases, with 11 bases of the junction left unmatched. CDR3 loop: CASSQDLGGQGVWYGYTF. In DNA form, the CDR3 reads TGTGCCAGCAGCCAAGATCTGGGGGGACAGGGGGTTTGGTATGGCTACACCTTC.

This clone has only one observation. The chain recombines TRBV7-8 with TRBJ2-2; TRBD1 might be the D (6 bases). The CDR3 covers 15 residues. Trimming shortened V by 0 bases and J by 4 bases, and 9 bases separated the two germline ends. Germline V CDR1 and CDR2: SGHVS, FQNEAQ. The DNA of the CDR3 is TGTGCCAGCAGCTTAGCCGGGACAAGCACCGGGGAGCTGTTTTTT. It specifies CASSLAGTSTGELFF. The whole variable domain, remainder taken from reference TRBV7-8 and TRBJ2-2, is GAGVSQSPRYKVAKRGQDVALRCDPISGHVSLFWYQQALGQGPEFLTYFQNEAQLDKSGLPSDRFFAERPEGSVSTLKIQRTQQEDSAVYLCASSLAGTSTGELFFGEGSRLTVL.

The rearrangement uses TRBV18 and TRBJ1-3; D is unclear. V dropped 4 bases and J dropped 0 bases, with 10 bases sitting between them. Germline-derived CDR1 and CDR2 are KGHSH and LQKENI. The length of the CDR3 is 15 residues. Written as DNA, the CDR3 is TGTGCCAGCTCACTTACCGGGAGCTCTGGAAACACCATATATTTT. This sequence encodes CASSLTGSSGNTIYF.

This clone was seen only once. The CDR3, as DNA: TGTGCCTGGAGTAGAGCGGAGAGCACAGATACGCAGTATTTT. Translating it yields CAWSRAESTDTQYF. V usage is TRBV30 and J usage is TRBJ2-3; D perhaps matches TRBD2 (5 bases). The germline V and J ends were trimmed by 2 bases and 0 bases, with 9 bases remaining between them. The CDR3 consists of 14 residues. CDR1 is GTSNPN, CDR2 SVGIG, per germline (reference sequence).

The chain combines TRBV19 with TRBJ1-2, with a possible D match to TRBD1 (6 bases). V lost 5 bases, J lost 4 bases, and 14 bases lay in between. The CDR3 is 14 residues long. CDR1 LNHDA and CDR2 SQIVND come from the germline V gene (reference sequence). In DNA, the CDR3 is TGTGCCAGTAGTCCGCAAGGGGGGACCTATGGCTACACCTTC. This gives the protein CASSPQGGTYGYTF.

The CDR3 loop is CASSLASLATFPAELFF. In DNA, the CDR3 is TGCGCCAGCAGCTTGGCATCGTTAGCGACGTTTCCGGCGGAGCTGTTTTTT. The rearrangement uses TRBV5-1 and TRBJ2-2; D may be TRBD2 (5 bases). The CDR3 consists of 17 residues. CDR1 is SGHRS and CDR2 is YFSETQ in the germline V gene. Between the trimmed V and J ends, which lost 0 bases and 10 bases, there was a span of 22 bases.

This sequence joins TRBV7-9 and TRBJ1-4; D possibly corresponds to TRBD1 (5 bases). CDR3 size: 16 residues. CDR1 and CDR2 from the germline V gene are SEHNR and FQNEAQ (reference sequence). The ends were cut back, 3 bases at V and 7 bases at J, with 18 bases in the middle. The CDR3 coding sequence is TGTGCCAGCAGCTTCCCCCTGGGAGGGGATCTTGAAAAACTGTTTTTT. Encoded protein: CASSFPLGGDLEKLFF.

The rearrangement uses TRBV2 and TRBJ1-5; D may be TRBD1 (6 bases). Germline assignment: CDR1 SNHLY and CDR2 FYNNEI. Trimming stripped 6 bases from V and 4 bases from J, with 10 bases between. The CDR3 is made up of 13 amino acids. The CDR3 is CASRQGLNQPQHF. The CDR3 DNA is TGTGCCAGCAGACAGGGACTAAATCAGCCCCAGCATTTT.

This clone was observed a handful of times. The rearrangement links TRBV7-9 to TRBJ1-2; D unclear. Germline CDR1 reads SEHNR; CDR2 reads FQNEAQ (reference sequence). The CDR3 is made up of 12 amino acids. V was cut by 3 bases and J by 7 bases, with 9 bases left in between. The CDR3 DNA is TGTGCCAGCAGCTTGCTACAGCGTGGCTACACCTTC. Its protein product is CASSLLQRGYTF.

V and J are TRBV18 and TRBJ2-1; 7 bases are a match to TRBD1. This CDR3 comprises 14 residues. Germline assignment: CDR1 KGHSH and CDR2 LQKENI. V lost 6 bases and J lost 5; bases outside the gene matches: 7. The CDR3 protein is CASSSGQIHNEQFF. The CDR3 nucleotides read TGTGCCAGCTCCTCGGGACAGATCCACAATGAGCAGTTCTTC.

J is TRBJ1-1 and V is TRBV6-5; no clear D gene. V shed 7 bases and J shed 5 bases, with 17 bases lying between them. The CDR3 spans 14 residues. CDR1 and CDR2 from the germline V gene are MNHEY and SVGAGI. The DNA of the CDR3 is TGTGCCAGCACAAAGGACTTGGAGAATACTGAAGCTTTCTTT. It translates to CASTKDLENTEAFF.

This CDR3 is CASSDGQGQTDTQYF. In nucleotides, the CDR3 is TGCGCCAGCAGCGACGGACAGGGGCAGACAGATACGCAGTATTTT. The J gene is TRBJ2-3, the V gene TRBV5-1, with 9 bases aligning to TRBD1. Germline loops: CDR1 SGHRS, CDR2 YFSETQ. The V segment lost 4 bases and the J segment 3 bases; nucleotides outside the gene matches: 6. The CDR3 is 15 residues long.

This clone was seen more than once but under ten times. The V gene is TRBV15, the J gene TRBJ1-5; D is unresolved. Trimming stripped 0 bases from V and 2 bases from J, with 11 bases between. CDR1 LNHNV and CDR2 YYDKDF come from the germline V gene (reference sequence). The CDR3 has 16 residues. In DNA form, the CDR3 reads TGTGCCACCAGCAGAGATACGGGCATAGGCAATCAGCCCCAGCATTTT. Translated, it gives CATSRDTGIGNQPQHF. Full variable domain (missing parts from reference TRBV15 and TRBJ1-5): DAMVIQNPRYQVTQFGKPVTLSCSQTLNHNVMYWYQQKSSQAPKLLFHYYDKDFNNEADTPDNFQSRRPNTSFCFLDIRSPGLGDTAMYLCATSRDTGIGNQPQHFGDGTRLSIL.

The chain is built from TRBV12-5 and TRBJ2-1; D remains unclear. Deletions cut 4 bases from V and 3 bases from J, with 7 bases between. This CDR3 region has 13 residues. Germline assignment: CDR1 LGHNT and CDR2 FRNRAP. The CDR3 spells CASGSPFYNEQFF. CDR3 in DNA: TGTGCTAGTGGTTCGCCTTTCTACAATGAGCAGTTCTTC.